This T cell receptor beta chain derives from a study of blood T cell repertoires in COVID-19. Study summary: COVID-19 samples collected from the United States, Italy and Spain covered acute and convalescent phases. The cDNA or gDNA used as material had been derived from T cells, B-cell-depleted T cells, or PBMCs.

Per the original methods: Estimation of nucleated cell counts was performed using reference gene primer amplification. This table comes from immunoSEQ multiplex PCR, and its TCRdb copy is limited to in-frame clones, with some not included. V and J calls and clone size are those listed in that table; D and trimming were worked out from the DNA. The sample has under 200,000 clones, around three quarters seen once. Trimming left V 4 bases short and J 2 bases short, with 13 bases between. The V gene's germline CDR1 is MNHEY and CDR2 SVGEGT. The CDR3 loop spans 15 amino acids. The specimen was peripheral blood. The chain carries TRBV6-2 or TRBV6-3 and TRBJ2-3; the D gene is possibly TRBD2 (7 bases). This clonotype was obtained from a man aged 65-85 years with active or convalescent COVID-19. The CDR3 sequence: CASSSGGGLTDTQYF. The CDR3 coding sequence is TGTGCCAGCAGTTCTGGGGGGGGGCTCACAGATACGCAGTATTTT.